The 16 T cell receptor beta chains below come from one sample, sequenced in a study of blood T cell repertoires in COVID-19 (TCRdb year 2020). Receptor amplification or capture employed the immunoSEQ multiplex PCR assay. This immuneACCESS table, as held by TCRdb, lists in-frame sequences with V and J called but not all clones. Of the missing ones, under half trace to an unresolved V gene in checked studies; the others have no known cause. The sample yields about 160,000 clones; about four fifths were counted once. The top ten constitute about 4% of the sample. The sequenced sample was peripheral blood. The origin of the receptors is a woman older than 75 with acute or convalescent COVID-19.

In this sample, this clone turned up a few times. This chain uses TRBV6-4 with TRBJ2-3, with 9 bases identical to TRBD2. V gave up 6 bases and J gave up 0 bases; unmatched junction bases: 4. The length of the CDR3 is 15 residues. Germline CDR1 reads MRHNA; CDR2 reads SNTAGT. The CDR3 coding sequence is TGTGCCAGCAGCCCGACTAGCGGTAGCACAGATACGCAGTATTTT. The encoded protein is CASSPTSGSTDTQYF.

The chain recombines TRBV30 with TRBJ2-1; tentative D call: TRBD2 (5 bases). The CDR3 extends over 14 amino acids. V was cut by 4 bases and J by 3 bases, with 13 bases left in between. CDR1 and CDR2 (germline): GTSNPN, SVGIG (reference sequence). The CDR3, as DNA: TGTGCCTGGACGTCCGGGGTAGGCTACAATGAGCAGTTCTTC. Residues: CAWTSGVGYNEQFF.

The chain employs TRBV29-1 and TRBJ2-3, with 7 bases that match TRBD1. Trimming took 5 bases from V and 0 from J; bases not matched to a gene: 8. Germline assignment: CDR1 SQVTM and CDR2 ANQGSEA. The CDR3 runs 15 residues. The CDR3 nucleotides read TGCAGCGTTTCCGGGACAGAGATTAGCACAGATACGCAGTATTTT. It yields the protein CSVSGTEISTDTQYF.

This clone has a handful of counts. The genes are TRBV14 and TRBJ2-3, with TRBD2 matching 9 bases. V was clipped by 2 bases and J by 2 bases; unmatched bases: 8. CDR3 length: 17 amino acids. CDR1 is SGHDN, CDR2 FVKESK, per germline. The CDR3 sequence: CASSQLSGGRLTDTQYF. The CDR3 DNA reads as TGTGCCAGCAGCCAATTAAGCGGGGGGCGCCTCACAGATACGCAGTATTTT.

This clone was counted between two and nine times. The gene calls are TRBV2 and TRBJ1-6, with D possibly being TRBD1 (6 bases). V was clipped by 6 bases and J by 0 bases, with 12 bases between them. This CDR3 contains 16 residues. CDR1 SNHLY and CDR2 FYNNEI come from the germline V gene. CDR3 nucleotide sequence: TGTGCCAGCAGAGGGACAACAAACTCCTATAATTCACCCCTCCACTTT. It is translated as CASRGTTNSYNSPLHF.

The chain couples TRBV19 to TRBJ1-5, with D uncertain. Germline-derived CDR1 and CDR2 are LNHDA and SQIVND (reference sequence). V shed 5 bases and J shed 0 bases, with 11 bases lying between them. This CDR3 comprises 15 residues. The CDR3 DNA sequence: TGTGCCAGTAGTCCCTCGAGGGATAGCAATCAGCCCCAGCATTTT. Protein sequence: CASSPSRDSNQPQHF.

This clone occurred once. The chain uses TRBV5-5 and TRBJ1-6; D call uncertain. CDR1 and CDR2 (germline): SGHKS, YYEKEE (reference sequence). The ends were cut back, 4 bases at V and 8 bases at J, with 7 bases in the middle. This CDR3 has 12 residues. The CDR3 bases are TGTGCCAGCAGCCAGAACCATTCACCCCTCCACTTT. Translated, it gives CASSQNHSPLHF. The full variable domain, in which reference TRBV5-5 and TRBJ1-6 provide the parts outside the CDR3, is DAGVTQSPTHLIKTRGQQVTLRCSPISGHKSVSWYQQVLGQGPQFIFQYYEKEERGRGNFPDRFSARQFPNYSSELNVNALLLGDSALYLCASSQNHSPLHFGNGTRLTVT.

This sequence joins TRBV5-4 and TRBJ1-6; weak D call: TRBD1 (6 bases). The CDR3 contains 16 residues. The V end lost 5 bases, the J end lost 0 bases, and 12 bases lay between the germline ends. Germline lookup yields CDR1 SGHNT and CDR2 YYREEE (reference sequence). CDR3 in amino acids: CASRVQGSSYNSPLHF. For the CDR3, the DNA is TGTGCCAGCAGGGTACAGGGAAGCTCCTATAATTCACCCCTCCACTTT.

This chain links TRBV6-5 with TRBJ1-3, with D possibly being TRBD1 (6 bases). Germline-derived CDR1 and CDR2 are MNHEY and SVGAGI. V gave up 10 bases and J gave up 0 bases, with 10 bases separating them. The CDR3 covers 13 residues. CDR3 sequence reads: CATFRGSGNTIYF. Here the CDR3 DNA reads TGTGCCACCTTCAGGGGCTCTGGAAACACCATATATTTT.

The CDR3 spells CASSPPTGDPRNQPQHF. The CDR3 DNA sequence: TGTGCCAGCTCACCACCGACAGGAGACCCCCGCAATCAGCCCCAGCATTTT. V gene TRBV18 combines with J gene TRBJ1-5; the D gene is possibly TRBD1 (6 bases). The V end lost 0 bases, the J end lost 2 bases, and 14 bases lay between the germline ends. The CDR3 is 17 amino acids. Germline loops: CDR1 KGHSH, CDR2 LQKENI.

V and J are TRBV21-1 and TRBJ1-2; the DNA was not compared with TRBD1, the D call given in the table. TRBV21-1 is assigned pseudogene status. The CDR3 sequence is 17 residues long. In nucleotides, the CDR3 is TGTGCCAGCAGCACGCCAACAGGGCGAATCACTAACTATGGCTACACCTTC. This sequence encodes CASSTPTGRITNYGYTF.

CDR3 residues: CASSSDREGNTIYF. As DNA, the CDR3 is TGTGCCAGCAGCTCGGACAGGGAGGGAAACACCATATATTTT. This sequence joins TRBV7-9 and TRBJ1-3, with TRBD1 matching over 8 bases. Germline lookup yields CDR1 SEHNR and CDR2 FQNEAQ (reference sequence). The CDR3 is 14 amino acids. V shed 4 bases and J 4 bases; nucleotides not matched to a gene: 3.

The chain combines TRBV7-9 with TRBJ2-2; D remains unclear. Germline V gives CDR1 SEHNR, CDR2 FQNEAQ (reference sequence). There are 14 residues in the CDR3. Trimming pared 4 bases from V and 3 bases from J, leaving 9 bases between. CDR3 DNA sequence: TGTGCCAGCAGCTCCTCAACGGACACCGGGGAGCTGTTTTTT. It codes for CASSSSTDTGELFF.

The chain employs TRBV29-1 and TRBJ2-7; TRBD1 aligns across 9 bases. The length of the CDR3 is 15 residues. J gave up 4 bases and V 0 bases, and 7 bases lay outside the gene matches. Germline V gene data show CDR1 as SQVTM and CDR2 as ANQGSEA. The CDR3 coding sequence is TGCAGCGTTGAAGATCGTGGGACAGGGAGTTACGAGCAGTACTTC. This sequence encodes CSVEDRGTGSYEQYF.

V and J are TRBV6-5 and TRBJ1-4, with 10 bases identical to TRBD1. Germline V gives CDR1 MNHEY, CDR2 SVGAGI. This CDR3 comprises 16 residues. The J segment lost 8 bases and the V segment lost 0 bases, leaving 6 bases of the junction unmatched. The CDR3 protein is CASSYSWGQGREKLFF. The CDR3 DNA is TGTGCCAGCAGTTACTCGTGGGGACAGGGGAGAGAAAAACTGTTTTTT.

V usage is TRBV7-2 and J usage is TRBJ1-5; D unresolved. V was cut by 5 bases and J by 1 base, with 18 bases left in between. Per germline, CDR1 SGHTA and CDR2 FQGNSA. This CDR3 region has 17 residues. The CDR3: CASSPTFEAVSNQPQHF. The CDR3 bases are TGTGCCAGCAGCCCCACGTTCGAGGCAGTCAGCAATCAGCCCCAGCATTTT.